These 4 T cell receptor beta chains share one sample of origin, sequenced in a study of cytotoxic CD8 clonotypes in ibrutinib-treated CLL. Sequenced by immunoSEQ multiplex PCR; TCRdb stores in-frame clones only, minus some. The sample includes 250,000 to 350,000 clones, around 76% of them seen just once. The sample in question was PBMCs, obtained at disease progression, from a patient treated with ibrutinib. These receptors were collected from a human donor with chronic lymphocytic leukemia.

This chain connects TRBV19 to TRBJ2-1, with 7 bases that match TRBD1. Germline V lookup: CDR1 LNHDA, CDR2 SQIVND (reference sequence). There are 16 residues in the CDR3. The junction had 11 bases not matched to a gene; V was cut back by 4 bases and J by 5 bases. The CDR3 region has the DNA TGTGCCAGTAGTACGTACAGGGGCCTAAAAGACAATGAGCAGTTCTTC. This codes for CASSTYRGLKDNEQFF.

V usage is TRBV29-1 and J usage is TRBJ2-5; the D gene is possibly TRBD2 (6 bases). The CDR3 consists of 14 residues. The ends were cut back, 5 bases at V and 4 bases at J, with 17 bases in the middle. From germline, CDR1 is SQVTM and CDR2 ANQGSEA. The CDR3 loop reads CSVSAGKDGETQYF. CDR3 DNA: TGCAGCGTTTCTGCGGGGAAAGACGGAGAGACCCAGTACTTC.

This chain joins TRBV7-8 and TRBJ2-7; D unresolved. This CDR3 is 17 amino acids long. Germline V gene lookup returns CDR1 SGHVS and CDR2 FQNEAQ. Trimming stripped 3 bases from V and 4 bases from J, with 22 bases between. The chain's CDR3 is CASSFDPHGSVGYEQYF. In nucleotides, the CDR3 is TGTGCCAGCAGCTTCGACCCCCACGGGTCCGTGGGGTACGAGCAGTACTTC.

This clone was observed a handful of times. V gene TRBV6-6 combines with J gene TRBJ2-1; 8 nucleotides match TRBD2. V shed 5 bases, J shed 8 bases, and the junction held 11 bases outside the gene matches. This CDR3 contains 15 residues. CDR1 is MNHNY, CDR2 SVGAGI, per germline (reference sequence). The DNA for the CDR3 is TGTGCCAGCAGTCCCCCGGGCGGGAGGTTCGATGAGCAGTTCTTC. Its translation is CASSPPGGRFDEQFF.